The 14 T cell receptor beta chains below come from one sample, sequenced in a study of T cell repertoires in cytomegalovirus infection. One entry per CDR3 protein results from TCRdb running MiXCR on the reads. The sample shows 250,000 to 300,000 distinct CDR3 sequences, approximately 22% of them seen only once. Their antigen targets remain unknown. The sequencing used cultured PBMCs, collected from culture after CMV antigen stimulation. These receptors were taken from a human donor in good health (CMV status not recorded). Some clones in this sample may be carry-over from other donors' samples.

This chain uses TRBV4-1 with TRBJ1-4; D is ambiguous. The CDR3 has 17 amino acids. Per germline, CDR1 MGHRA and CDR2 YSYEKL. Trimming stripped 0 bases from V and 0 bases from J, with 11 bases between. The CDR3 region is CASSQERSRATNEKLFF. In nucleotides, the CDR3 is TGCGCCAGCAGCCAAGAACGTTCTCGGGCAACTAATGAAAAACTGTTTTTT.

There are a few counts of this clonotype. CDR3: CASSTGVGADTQYF. CDR3 DNA sequence: TGTGCCAGCAGTACGGGAGTAGGGGCAGATACGCAGTATTTT. The chain employs TRBV12-3 or TRBV12-4 and TRBJ2-3; tentatively, D is TRBD2 (6 bases). The CDR3 is 14 amino acids. V lost 5 bases and J 4 bases, leaving 13 bases between the germline ends.

J is TRBJ1-2 and V is TRBV7-2; maybe TRBD1 (5 bases). The CDR3 extends over 15 amino acids. CDR1 is SGHTA and CDR2 is FQGNSA in the germline V gene. Trimming removed 4 bases at V and 4 bases at J, with 16 bases between. CDR3 nucleotides: TGTGCCAGCAGCTCCGACAGTGTACCTTCCTATGGCTACACCTTC. It translates to CASSSDSVPSYGYTF.

The chain joins TRBV11-2 to TRBJ1-4, with a tentative D call TRBD1 (5 bases). The V gene lost 3 bases and the J gene lost 8 bases, with 16 bases spanning the gap. CDR3 length: 15 residues. Germline loops: CDR1 SGHAT, CDR2 FQNNGV. The CDR3 coding sequence is TGTGCCAGCAGCTTGAGGGAGGACATGAGGGAAAAACTGTTTTTT. Translation: CASSLREDMREKLFF.

The sample holds a few counts of this clonotype. This rearrangement joins TRBV27 to TRBJ1-2, with 9 bases that match TRBD1. CDR3 length: 14 residues. Losses at the gene ends were 6 bases for V and 2 bases for J; bases not matched to a gene: 4. Germline loops: CDR1 MNHEY, CDR2 SMNVEV (reference sequence). The CDR3, as DNA: TGTGCCAGCAGAGCGACAGGGGGAAACTATGGCTACACCTTC. It yields the protein CASRATGGNYGYTF.

The sample holds a few counts of this clonotype. The chain joins TRBV9 to TRBJ2-3, with 13 bases lining up with TRBD2. CDR1 and CDR2 from the germline V gene are SGDLS and YYNGEE. Trimming took 4 bases from V and 5 from J; bases not matched to a gene: 7. The CDR3 length is 16 residues. DNA of the CDR3: TGTGCCAGCAGCCCCGGGACTAGCGGGATGAAAGATACGCAGTATTTT. Amino acid sequence: CASSPGTSGMKDTQYF. The full variable domain, in which reference TRBV9 and TRBJ2-3 provide the parts outside the CDR3, is DSGVTQTPKHLITATGQRVTLRCSPRSGDLSVYWYQQSLDQGLQFLIQYYNGEERAKGNILERFSAQQFPDLHSELNLSSLELGDSALYFCASSPGTSGMKDTQYFGPGTRLTVL.

The chain has TRBV7-9 and TRBJ2-1; D uncertain. Trimming pared 6 bases from V and 1 base from J, leaving 13 bases between. The CDR3 covers 15 residues. Germline V CDR1 and CDR2: SEHNR, FQNEAQ (reference sequence). The CDR3 DNA sequence: TGTGCCAGCAGTGAGATTGGCGGATCCTACAATGAGCAGTTCTTC. Amino acids: CASSEIGGSYNEQFF.

This clonotype has a count of ten or more. This chain uses TRBV7-2 with TRBJ2-5; D is unclear. Germline assignment: CDR1 SGHTA and CDR2 FQGNSA. The CDR3 is 13 residues long. V was pared by 4 bases and J by 5 bases, with 11 bases between. CDR3 bases: TGTGCCAGCAGCTCCGAGATTGGGGAGACCCAGTACTTC. This sequence encodes CASSSEIGETQYF.

This clonotype came up many times. The gene calls are TRBV4-3 and TRBJ1-6, with 8 bases aligning to TRBD1. Germline lookup yields CDR1 LGHNA and CDR2 YSLEER. The CDR3 has 18 residues. With V trimmed by 2 bases and J by 6 bases, 12 bases remained unmatched. This CDR3 is CASSQTGTGWPFNSPLHF. In DNA form, the CDR3 reads TGCGCCAGCAGCCAAACAGGGACAGGATGGCCCTTTAATTCACCCCTCCACTTT.

J is TRBJ2-1 and V is TRBV15; 7 bases line up with TRBD2. Unmatched junction bases numbered 9, after V lost 0 bases and J lost 7 bases. CDR1 LNHNV and CDR2 YYDKDF come from the germline V gene (reference sequence). The CDR3 loop spans 16 amino acids. For the CDR3, the DNA is TGTGCCACCAGCAGAGATCTGGCGGGAGTTTATAATGAGCAGTTCTTC. Its translation: CATSRDLAGVYNEQFF.

This clonotype was counted only a few times. This rearrangement joins TRBV27 to TRBJ1-1; D possibly corresponds to TRBD1 (6 bases). CDR3 size: 15 residues. Germline V lookup: CDR1 MNHEY, CDR2 SMNVEV (reference sequence). V was clipped by 5 bases and J by 5 bases, with 18 bases between them. CDR3 DNA: TGTGCCAGCAGTGGTCGCCGGGACACGGGTACTGAAGCTTTCTTT. Its translation is CASSGRRDTGTEAFF.

The table lists this clonotype with a few counts. The rearrangement joins TRBV7-6 to TRBJ1-1; D not resolved. The CDR3 length is 15 residues. V dropped 1 base and J dropped 3 bases, with 12 bases sitting between them. Germline values: CDR1 SGHVS, CDR2 FNYEAQ. The CDR3 region has the DNA TGTGCCAGCAGCTTAGGCAGCGGAAAGTACACTGAAGCTTTCTTT. Its protein product is CASSLGSGKYTEAFF.

DNA for the CDR3: TGCGCCAGCAGCCTTGGACAGGGTAGGGGCACAGATACGCAGTATTTT. Residues: CASSLGQGRGTDTQYF. The chain is built from TRBV4-3 and TRBJ2-3, with 8 positions matching TRBD1. The CDR3 has 16 residues. Germline lookup yields CDR1 LGHNA and CDR2 YSLEER. Trimming took 4 bases from V and 1 from J; bases not matched to a gene: 7.

This clonotype was counted a few times. The gene calls are TRBV6-2 or TRBV6-3 and TRBJ2-1, with 8 bases matching TRBD2. In germline, CDR1 is MNHEY, CDR2 SVGEGT. Trimming cost V 6 bases and J 9 bases; bases outside gene matches: 13. The CDR3 has 15 amino acids. In DNA form, the CDR3 reads TGTGCCAGCAGACGGGGGACTAGAACCCTCGCTGAGCAGTTCTTC. Its protein is CASRRGTRTLAEQFF.